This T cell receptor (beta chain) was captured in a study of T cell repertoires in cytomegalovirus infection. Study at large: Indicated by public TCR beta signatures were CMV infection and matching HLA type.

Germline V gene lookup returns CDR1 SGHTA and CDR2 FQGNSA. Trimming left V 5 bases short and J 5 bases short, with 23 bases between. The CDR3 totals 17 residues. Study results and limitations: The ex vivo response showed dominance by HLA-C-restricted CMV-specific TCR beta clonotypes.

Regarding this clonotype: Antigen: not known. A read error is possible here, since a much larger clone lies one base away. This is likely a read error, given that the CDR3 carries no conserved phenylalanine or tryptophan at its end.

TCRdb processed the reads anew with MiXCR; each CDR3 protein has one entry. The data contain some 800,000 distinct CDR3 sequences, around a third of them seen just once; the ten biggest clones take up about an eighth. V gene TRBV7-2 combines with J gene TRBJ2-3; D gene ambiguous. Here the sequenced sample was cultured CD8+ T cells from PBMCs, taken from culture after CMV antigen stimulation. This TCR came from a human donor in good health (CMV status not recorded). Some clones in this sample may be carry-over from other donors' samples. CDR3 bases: TGTGCCAGCAGCCGCGACGACCCTTGGGCAGGCGGAGATACGCAGTATTAT. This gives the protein CASSRDDPWAGGDTQYY.